A single sample gave rise to the 21 T cell receptor beta chains below, sequenced in a study of OX40 agonist ivuxolimab in advanced cancers. Assay used: immunoSEQ multiplex PCR; TCRdb lists only in-frame clones, some missing. The sample contains fewer than 80,000 clones, roughly 85% of which appear only once. The material sequenced was CD4+ or CD8+ T cells sorted from blood, taken in a trial of the OX40 agonist ivuxolimab. All receptors come from an adult with an advanced solid tumor such as melanoma, head and neck, liver or kidney cancer.

The chain is built from TRBV18 and TRBJ2-3; D gene uncertain. The CDR3 consists of 14 residues. V lost 3 bases and J 4 bases, leaving 11 bases between the germline ends. In germline, CDR1 is KGHSH, CDR2 LQKENI. CDR3 amino acids: CASSPGSNADTQYF. The CDR3 DNA reads as TGTGCCAGCTCACCGGGATCTAACGCAGATACGCAGTATTTT.

The V gene is TRBV10-1, the J gene TRBJ1-5, with D tentatively TRBD1 (6 bases). Germline V gene data show CDR1 as WNHNN and CDR2 as SYGVQD (reference sequence). Trimming removed 5 bases from V and 1 base from J, with 15 bases in between. The length of the CDR3 is 16 residues. CDR3 loop: CASSSKGTGSNQPQHF. The CDR3 DNA follows: TGCGCCAGCAGTTCGAAGGGAACAGGGAGCAATCAGCCCCAGCATTTT.

The chain recombines TRBV9 with TRBJ1-3, with D uncertain. Looked up from germline, CDR1 is SGDLS and CDR2 is YYNGEE. The CDR3 is made up of 15 amino acids. V was shortened by 0 bases and J by 2 bases, with 9 bases between the two germline ends. The CDR3 nucleotides read TGTGCCAGCAGCGTAGGAGTCTTCCCTGGAAACACCATATATTTT. This translates into CASSVGVFPGNTIYF. The entire variable domain, with the rest obtained from reference TRBV9 and TRBJ1-3, is as follows: DSGVTQTPKHLITATGQRVTLRCSPRSGDLSVYWYQQSLDQGLQFLIQYYNGEERAKGNILERFSAQQFPDLHSELNLSSLELGDSALYFCASSVGVFPGNTIYFGEGSWLTVV.

V is TRBV27 and J is TRBJ1-2, with 7 bases fitting TRBD1. CDR1 is MNHEY and CDR2 is SMNVEV in the germline V gene (reference sequence). This CDR3 has 14 amino acids. The J segment lost 4 bases and the V segment lost 6 bases, leaving 8 bases of the junction unmatched. CDR3 loop: CASSEGGLAYGYTF. CDR3 coding DNA: TGTGCCAGCAGCGAAGGGGGCCTGGCCTATGGCTACACCTTC.

This chain joins TRBV7-9 and TRBJ2-1; maybe TRBD1 (8 bases). V was pared by 11 bases and J by 3 bases, with 14 bases between. CDR3 length equals 13 residues. Germline V gene data show CDR1 as SEHNR and CDR2 as FQNEAQ (reference sequence). The CDR3 protein is CAGNRGGYNEQFF. The CDR3 DNA reads as TGTGCCGGCAACAGGGGGGGCTACAATGAGCAGTTCTTC.

The V and J genes are TRBV5-4 and TRBJ1-3; D uncertain. CDR3 length: 16 residues. Trimming cost V 0 bases and J 0 bases, with 10 bases left between them. The germline V gene encodes CDR1 SGHNT and CDR2 YYREEE (reference sequence). The CDR3 loop is CASSLGDTTSGNTIYF. The CDR3, as DNA: TGTGCCAGCAGCTTGGGAGACACTACCTCTGGAAACACCATATATTTT.

J is TRBJ1-2 and V is TRBV6-4; unclear D gene. The V gene lost 6 bases and the J gene lost 4 bases, with 9 bases spanning the gap. The CDR3 is 12 residues long. Germline assignment: CDR1 MRHNA and CDR2 SNTAGT. CDR3 sequence: CASSMDGYGYTF. The CDR3 DNA reads as TGTGCCAGCAGCATGGACGGCTATGGCTACACCTTC.

The gene calls are TRBV5-6 and TRBJ2-7; D call uncertain. Germline loops: CDR1 SGHDT, CDR2 YYEEEE. This CDR3 region has 11 residues. V lost 3 bases and J 3 bases, leaving 4 bases between the germline ends. CDR3 loop: CASSSHYEQYF. The CDR3 DNA reads TGTGCCAGCAGCTCACACTACGAGCAGTACTTC.

V and J are TRBV7-3 and TRBJ2-2; no clear D. CDR1 is SGHTA, CDR2 FQGTGA, per germline. V lost 0 bases, J lost 4 bases, and 6 bases lay in between. The CDR3 runs 14 residues. CDR3 nucleotide sequence: TGTGCCAGCAGCTTAACTGGGCCCACCGGGGAGCTGTTTTTT. This sequence encodes CASSLTGPTGELFF.

The J gene is TRBJ1-1, the V gene TRBV5-1; D unresolved. Germline values: CDR1 SGHRS, CDR2 YFSETQ. V shed 1 base and J shed 4 bases, with 8 bases lying between them. This CDR3 contains 13 residues. Here the CDR3 reads CASSLTGGTEAFF. The CDR3 DNA reads as TGCGCCAGCAGCTTGACGGGAGGCACTGAAGCTTTCTTT.

This clone showed up just once. The rearrangement uses TRBV30 and TRBJ1-2; no clear D. V was cut by 3 bases and J by 2 bases, with 16 bases left in between. This CDR3 is built from 15 residues. CDR1 GTSNPN and CDR2 SVGIG come from the germline V gene (reference sequence). The CDR3 DNA is TGTGCCTGGAGGCCCATCATTCAGCGAAACTATGGCTACACCTTC. Encoded protein: CAWRPIIQRNYGYTF.

The CDR3 DNA reads TGTGCCAGCCGGAGGGATCCCCTCGGGGCTGCAACTAATGAAAAACTGTTTTTT. It yields the protein CASRRDPLGAATNEKLFF. The V call is TRBV19, the J call TRBJ1-4; maybe TRBD1 (5 bases). CDR1 and CDR2 from the germline V gene are LNHDA and SQIVND (reference sequence). The CDR3 is made up of 18 amino acids. Trimming stripped 9 bases from V and 0 bases from J, with 23 bases between. Full variable domain (missing parts from reference TRBV19 and TRBJ1-4): DGGITQSPKYLFRKEGQNVTLSCEQNLNHDAMYWYRQDPGQGLRLIYYSQIVNDFQKGDIAEGYSVSREKKESFPLTVTSAQKNPTAFYLCASRRDPLGAATNEKLFFGSGTQLSVL.

The count of this clone is one. This same CDR3 is encoded by further DNA sequences in the sample. J is TRBJ2-5 and V is TRBV18; D uncertain. Deletions cut 2 bases from V and 1 base from J, with 2 bases between. CDR1 is KGHSH and CDR2 is LQKENI in the germline V gene. This CDR3 spans 12 amino acids. CDR3 DNA: TGTGCCAGCTCACCAAGCCAAGAGACCCAGTACTTC. Translation gives CASSPSQETQYF.

The V gene is TRBV7-9, the J gene TRBJ1-4; the match to TRBD1 covers 11 bases. The trim removed 3 bases at V and 7 bases at J, leaving 4 bases unmatched. The CDR3 contains 15 residues. CDR1 is SEHNR, CDR2 FQNEAQ, per germline (reference sequence). The CDR3 region is CASSFAGTGGEKLFF. The CDR3 DNA is TGTGCCAGCAGCTTCGCCGGGACAGGGGGTGAAAAACTGTTTTTT.

This sequence joins TRBV19 and TRBJ2-1; 9 bases line up with TRBD1. The germline gives CDR1 LNHDA, CDR2 SQIVND (reference sequence). The V segment lost 3 bases and the J segment 0 bases; nucleotides outside the gene matches: 12. The CDR3 is 19 amino acids. This CDR3 reads CASSISWDRVSSSYNEQFF. CDR3 in DNA: TGTGCCAGTAGTATCAGTTGGGACAGGGTCTCCAGCTCCTACAATGAGCAGTTCTTC.

This chain uses TRBV6-6 with TRBJ1-2, with TRBD1 as a possible D gene (6 bases). V lost 4 bases to trimming and J lost 2 bases, with 17 bases between them. In germline, CDR1 is MNHNY, CDR2 SVGAGI (reference sequence). This CDR3 has 16 amino acids. CDR3 in amino acids: CASSSYVGGLNYGYTF. The CDR3 coding sequence is TGTGCCAGCAGTTCGTACGTTGGGGGCCTGAACTATGGCTACACCTTC.

This clone was detected a few times. J is TRBJ2-7 and V is TRBV5-1; 7 nucleotides align to TRBD1. J was trimmed by 5 bases and V by 3 bases; bases with no gene match: 11. Germline CDR1 is SGHRS and CDR2 is YFSETQ. The CDR3 has 15 residues. The chain's CDR3 is CASSSPGTVNHEQYF. CDR3 coding DNA: TGCGCCAGCAGCTCCCCCGGGACAGTAAACCACGAGCAGTACTTC.

This clone was seen more than once but under ten times. The rearrangement uses TRBV7-2 and TRBJ2-2; D remains ambiguous. V was clipped by 1 base and J by 7 bases, with 4 bases between them. The CDR3 totals 12 residues. The germline V gene has CDR1 SGHTA and CDR2 FQGNSA. This chain's CDR3 is CASSLDSGELFF. In DNA form, the CDR3 reads TGTGCCAGCAGCTTAGACAGCGGGGAGCTGTTTTTT. Full variable domain (remainder filled in from reference TRBV7-2 and TRBJ2-2): GAGVSQSPSNKVTEKGKDVELRCDPISGHTALYWYRQSLGQGLEFLIYFQGNSAPDKSGLPSDRFSAERTGGSVSTLTIQRTQQEDSAVYLCASSLDSGELFFGEGSRLTVL.

The chain joins TRBV11-2 to TRBJ1-1, with D maybe TRBD1 (6 bases). Trimming stripped 5 bases from V and 4 bases from J, with 17 bases between. Germline V lookup: CDR1 SGHAT, CDR2 FQNNGV. The CDR3 totals 15 residues. CDR3 region: CASSPEPGGSTEAFF. DNA of the CDR3: TGTGCCAGCAGCCCCGAGCCTGGGGGCAGCACTGAAGCTTTCTTT.

The chain carries TRBV19 and TRBJ1-4; 7 bases map to TRBD1. Trimming took 3 bases from V and 0 from J; bases not matched to a gene: 4. This CDR3 comprises 16 residues. Germline CDR1 is LNHDA and CDR2 is SQIVND (reference sequence). CDR3 nucleotide sequence: TGTGCCAGTAGTATTATTGACAGGGCAACTAATGAAAAACTGTTTTTT. Translating gives CASSIIDRATNEKLFF.

The chain is built from TRBV9 and TRBJ2-7; a weak D match, TRBD1 (6 bases). Germline CDR1 SGDLS, CDR2 YYNGEE. This CDR3 is built from 16 residues. The V gene lost 4 bases and the J gene lost 2 bases, with 19 bases spanning the gap. The CDR3: CASSLYEVTGTYEQYF. CDR3 nucleotides: TGTGCCAGCAGCCTCTATGAAGTGACAGGAACCTACGAGCAGTACTTC.